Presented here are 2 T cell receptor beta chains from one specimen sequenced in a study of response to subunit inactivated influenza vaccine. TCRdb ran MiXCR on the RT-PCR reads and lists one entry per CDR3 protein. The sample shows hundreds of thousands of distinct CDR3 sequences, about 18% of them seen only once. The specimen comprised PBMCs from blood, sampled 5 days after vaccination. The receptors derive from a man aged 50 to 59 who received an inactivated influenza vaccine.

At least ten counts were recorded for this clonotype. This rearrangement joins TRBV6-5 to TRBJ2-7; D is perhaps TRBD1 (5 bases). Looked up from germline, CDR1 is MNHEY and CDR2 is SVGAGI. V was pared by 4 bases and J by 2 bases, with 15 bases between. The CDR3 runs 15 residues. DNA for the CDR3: TGTGCCAGCAGTTTCCACAGGAACAGTCCCTACGAGCAGTACTTC. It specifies CASSFHRNSPYEQYF.

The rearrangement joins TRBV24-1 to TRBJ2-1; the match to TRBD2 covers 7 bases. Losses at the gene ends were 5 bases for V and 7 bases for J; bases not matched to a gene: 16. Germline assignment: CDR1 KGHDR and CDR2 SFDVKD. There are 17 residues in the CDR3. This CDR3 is CATSAPGVAGEINEQFF. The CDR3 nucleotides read TGTGCCACCAGTGCCCCCGGTGTTGCGGGAGAAATTAATGAGCAGTTCTTC.